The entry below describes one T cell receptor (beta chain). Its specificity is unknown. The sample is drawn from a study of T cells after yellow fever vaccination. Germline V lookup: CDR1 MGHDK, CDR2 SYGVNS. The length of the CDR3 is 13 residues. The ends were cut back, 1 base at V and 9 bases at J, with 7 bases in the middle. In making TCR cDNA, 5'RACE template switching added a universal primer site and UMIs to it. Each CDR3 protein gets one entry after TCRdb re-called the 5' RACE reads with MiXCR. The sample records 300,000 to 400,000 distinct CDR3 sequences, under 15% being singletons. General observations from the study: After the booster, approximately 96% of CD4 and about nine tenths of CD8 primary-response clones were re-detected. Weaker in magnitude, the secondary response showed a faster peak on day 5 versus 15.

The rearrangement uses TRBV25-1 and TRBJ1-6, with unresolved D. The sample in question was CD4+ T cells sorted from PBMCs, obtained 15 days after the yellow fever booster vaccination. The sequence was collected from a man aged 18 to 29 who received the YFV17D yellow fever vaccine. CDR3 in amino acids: CASSELASSPLHF. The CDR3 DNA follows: TGTGCCAGCAGTGAATTAGCGAGTTCACCCCTCCACTTT.